This TCR beta chain is from a study of shared clonotypes between healthy human individuals. Study-level information: Three plates were used per donor for CD4 naive, three for CD4 memory, two for CD8 naive and one for CD8 memory. Regarding the study as a whole: Sorted-subset sequencing was shown by rarefaction to be incomplete despite large depth.

Researchers divided each subset's genomic DNA evenly across several immunoSEQ plates. TCRdb's table, derived via immunoSEQ multiplex PCR, lists solely in-frame clones and lacks some. Of about 2.4 million clones listed, more than 90% are singletons. With regard to this clone: Its antigen is currently unknown.

Among the donors, all were Caucasian adults who lived in Nashville, Tennessee. Sequenced input: naive CD4+ T cells sorted from blood. Subset of the sample: CD45RA+ positively selected. This receptor was identified in a man aged 18 to 29 in good health.

CDR3 bases: TGTGCCAGCAGTCATTCGGGACTAGGTGCCAATGAGCAGTTCTTC. As protein: CASSHSGLGANEQFF. The gene calls are TRBV6-5 and TRBJ2-1; 8 bases fit TRBD2. V was clipped by 5 bases and J by 6 bases; unmatched bases: 9. The CDR3 loop spans 15 amino acids. Germline V gene data show CDR1 as MNHEY and CDR2 as SVGAGI.